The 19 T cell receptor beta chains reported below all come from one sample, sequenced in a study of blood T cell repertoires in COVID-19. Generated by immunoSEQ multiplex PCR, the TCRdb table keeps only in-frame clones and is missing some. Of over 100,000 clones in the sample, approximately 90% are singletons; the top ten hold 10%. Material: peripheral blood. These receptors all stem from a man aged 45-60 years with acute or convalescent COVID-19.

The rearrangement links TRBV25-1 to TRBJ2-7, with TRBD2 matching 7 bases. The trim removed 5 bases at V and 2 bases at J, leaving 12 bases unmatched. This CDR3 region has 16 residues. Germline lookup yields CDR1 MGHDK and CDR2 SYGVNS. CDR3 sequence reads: CASSPGGGARTYEQYF. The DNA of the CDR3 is TGTGCCAGCAGTCCTGGGGGAGGGGCGCGAACCTACGAGCAGTACTTC.

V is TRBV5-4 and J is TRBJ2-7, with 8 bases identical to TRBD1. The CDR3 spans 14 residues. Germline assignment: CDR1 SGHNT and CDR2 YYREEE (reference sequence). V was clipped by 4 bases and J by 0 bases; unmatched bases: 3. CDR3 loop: CASSLDRASYEQYF. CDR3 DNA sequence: TGTGCCAGCAGCCTGGACAGGGCCTCCTACGAGCAGTACTTC.

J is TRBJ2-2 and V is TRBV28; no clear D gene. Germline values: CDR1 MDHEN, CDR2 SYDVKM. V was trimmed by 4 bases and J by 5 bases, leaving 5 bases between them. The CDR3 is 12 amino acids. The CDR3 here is CASSSATGELFF. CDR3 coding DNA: TGTGCCAGCAGTTCCGCGACCGGGGAGCTGTTTTTT.

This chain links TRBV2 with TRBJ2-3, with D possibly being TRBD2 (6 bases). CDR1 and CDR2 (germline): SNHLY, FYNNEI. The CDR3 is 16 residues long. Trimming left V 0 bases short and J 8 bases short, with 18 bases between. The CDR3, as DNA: TGTGCCAGCAGTGAAGCGGGGACTTACCTACGAGGTACGCAGTATTTT. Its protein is CASSEAGTYLRGTQYF.

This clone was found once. The CDR3 DNA sequence: TGCGCCAGCAGCAGGACTAGCGGGAGGGCCTACGAGCAGTACTTC. Encoded protein: CASSRTSGRAYEQYF. The chain combines TRBV5-1 with TRBJ2-7; 15 bases are a match to TRBD2. The CDR3 spans 15 residues. V dropped 4 bases and J dropped 2; count of bases not matched to a gene: 1. Germline V gene data show CDR1 as SGHRS and CDR2 as YFSETQ.

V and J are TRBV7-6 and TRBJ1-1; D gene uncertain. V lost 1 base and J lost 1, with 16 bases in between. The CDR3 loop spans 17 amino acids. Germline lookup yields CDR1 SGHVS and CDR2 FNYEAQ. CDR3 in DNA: TGTGCCAGCAGCTTAGGGGCCACGGGGAATTCGAACACTGAAGCTTTCTTT. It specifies CASSLGATGNSNTEAFF.

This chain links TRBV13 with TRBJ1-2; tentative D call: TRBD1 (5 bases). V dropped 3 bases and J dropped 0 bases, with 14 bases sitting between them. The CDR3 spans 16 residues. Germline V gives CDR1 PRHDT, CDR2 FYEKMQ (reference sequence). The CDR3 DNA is TGTGCCAGCAGCTTTGGGATAGGGGCCTCTAACTATGGCTACACCTTC. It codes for CASSFGIGASNYGYTF.

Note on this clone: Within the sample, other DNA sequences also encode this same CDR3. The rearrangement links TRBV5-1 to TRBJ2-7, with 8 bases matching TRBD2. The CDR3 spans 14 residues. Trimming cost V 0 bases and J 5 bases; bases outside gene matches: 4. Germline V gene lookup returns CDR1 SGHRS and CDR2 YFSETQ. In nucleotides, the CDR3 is TGCGCCAGCAGCTTGGCGGGAGGGCTGAACGAGCAGTACTTC. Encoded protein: CASSLAGGLNEQYF.

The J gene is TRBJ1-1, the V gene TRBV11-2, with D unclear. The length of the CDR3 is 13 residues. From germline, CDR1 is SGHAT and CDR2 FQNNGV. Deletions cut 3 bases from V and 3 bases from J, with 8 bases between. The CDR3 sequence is CASSFEGDTEAFF. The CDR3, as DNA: TGTGCCAGCAGCTTCGAGGGTGACACTGAAGCTTTCTTT. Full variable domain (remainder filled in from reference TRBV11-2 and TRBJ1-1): EAGVAQSPRYKIIEKRQSVAFWCNPISGHATLYWYQQILGQGPKLLIQFQNNGVVDDSQLPKDRFSAERLKGVDSTLKIQPAKLEDSAVYLCASSFEGDTEAFFGQGTRLTVV.

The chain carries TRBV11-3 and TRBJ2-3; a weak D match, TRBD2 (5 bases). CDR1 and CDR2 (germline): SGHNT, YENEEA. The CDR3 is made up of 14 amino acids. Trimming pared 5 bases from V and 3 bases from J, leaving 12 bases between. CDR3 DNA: TGTGCCAGCAGCGTTACTAGAGGAACAGATACGCAGTATTTT. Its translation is CASSVTRGTDTQYF.

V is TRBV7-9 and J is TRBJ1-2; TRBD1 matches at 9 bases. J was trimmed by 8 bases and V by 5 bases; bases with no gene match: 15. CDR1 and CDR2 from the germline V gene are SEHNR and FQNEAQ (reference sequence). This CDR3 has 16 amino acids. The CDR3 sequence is CASSVIPGQGNNGYTF. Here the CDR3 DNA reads TGTGCCAGCAGCGTTATACCGGGACAGGGTAATAACGGCTACACCTTC.

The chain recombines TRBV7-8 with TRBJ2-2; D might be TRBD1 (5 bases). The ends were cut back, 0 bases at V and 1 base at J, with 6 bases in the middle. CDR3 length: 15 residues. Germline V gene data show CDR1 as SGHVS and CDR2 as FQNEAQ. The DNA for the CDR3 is TGTGCCAGCAGCTTAGCGGGGCTGAACACCGGGGAGCTGTTTTTT. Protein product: CASSLAGLNTGELFF.

CDR3 loop: CASSYLDRAYEQYF. CDR3 bases: TGTGCCAGCAGTTACCTGGACAGAGCCTACGAGCAGTACTTC. This sequence joins TRBV6-5 and TRBJ2-7, with D possibly matching TRBD1 (6 bases). Trimming removed 2 bases at V and 2 bases at J, with 10 bases between. Germline V lookup: CDR1 MNHEY, CDR2 SVGAGI. The CDR3 has 14 amino acids.

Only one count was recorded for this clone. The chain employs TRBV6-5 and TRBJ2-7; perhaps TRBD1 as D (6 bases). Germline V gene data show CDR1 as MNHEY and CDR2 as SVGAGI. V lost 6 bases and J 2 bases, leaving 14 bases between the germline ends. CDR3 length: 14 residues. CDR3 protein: CASSRLRGTYEQYF. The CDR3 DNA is TGTGCCAGCAGCCGGTTGAGGGGGACCTACGAGCAGTACTTC.

CDR3 DNA: TGTGCCAGTAAAGATGACTACGGGTATTCACCCCTCCACTTT. Its translation is CASKDDYGYSPLHF. The J gene is TRBJ1-6, the V gene TRBV19; D not resolved. Germline V CDR1 and CDR2: LNHDA, SQIVND (reference sequence). Trimming stripped 7 bases from V and 8 bases from J, with 15 bases between. The CDR3 extends over 14 amino acids.

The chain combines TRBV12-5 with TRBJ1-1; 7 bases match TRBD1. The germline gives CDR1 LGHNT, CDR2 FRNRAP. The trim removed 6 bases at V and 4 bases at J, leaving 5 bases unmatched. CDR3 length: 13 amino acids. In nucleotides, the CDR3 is TGTGCTAGTGGACGACAGGGTGGCACTGAAGCTTTCTTT. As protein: CASGRQGGTEAFF.

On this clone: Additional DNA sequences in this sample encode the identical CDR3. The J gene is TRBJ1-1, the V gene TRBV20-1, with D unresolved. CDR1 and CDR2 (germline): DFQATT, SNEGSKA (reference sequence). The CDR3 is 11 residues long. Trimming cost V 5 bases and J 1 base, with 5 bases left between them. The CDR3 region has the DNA TGCAGTGCTTTAAAGAACACTGAAGCTTTCTTT. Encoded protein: CSALKNTEAFF.

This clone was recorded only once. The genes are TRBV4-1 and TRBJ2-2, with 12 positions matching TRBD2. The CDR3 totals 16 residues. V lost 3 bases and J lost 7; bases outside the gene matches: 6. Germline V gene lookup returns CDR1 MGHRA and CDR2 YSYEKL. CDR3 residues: CASSQPSGGANGELFF. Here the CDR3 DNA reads TGCGCCAGCAGCCAGCCTAGCGGGGGGGCTAACGGGGAGCTGTTTTTT.

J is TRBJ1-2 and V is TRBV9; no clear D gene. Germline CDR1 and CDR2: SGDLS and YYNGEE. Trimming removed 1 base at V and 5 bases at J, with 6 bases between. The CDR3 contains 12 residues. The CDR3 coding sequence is TGTGCCAGCAGCGTAATGAGATATGGCTACACCTTC. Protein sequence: CASSVMRYGYTF.